The sequence of this TCR beta chain was determined in a study of T cell responses to AZD1222 COVID-19 vaccine. Generated by immunoSEQ multiplex PCR, the TCRdb table keeps only in-frame clones and is missing some. The data show approximately 180,000 clones, around 88% seen once. The CDR3 runs to 11 residues. V was clipped by 6 bases and J by 5 bases, with 8 bases between them. Per the germline V gene, CDR1 is WSHSY and CDR2 is SAAADI. The receptor was isolated from an adult in good health. This rearrangement joins TRBV10-2 to TRBJ2-7; a weak D match, TRBD1 (5 bases). The sample in question was peripheral blood, obtained on day 0 of AZD1222 vaccination. The CDR3 DNA reads TGCGCCAGCAGCCCCAGGGACGAGCAGTACTTC. Protein sequence: CASSPRDEQYF.